Following are 32 T cell receptor beta chains from one sample sequenced in a study of Ad26.COV2.S vaccination and SARS-CoV-2 variants. Libraries were prepared by immunoSEQ multiplex PCR; TCRdb keeps only in-frame clonotypes and omits some of them. The sample has 440,000 or so clones; about 90% are singletons. Treatment denoted: over 15 received Ad26.COV2.S at low or high dose, single or two shots; 5 received placebo; per-sample allocation not given. Day 63 after the first injection of vaccine or placebo was the sampling time. The source material was peripheral blood, sampled in a trial of Ad26.COV2.S vaccine versus placebo. The receptor source for this set is a person aged 18 to 59 who received the Ad26.COV2.S COVID-19 vaccine or a placebo.

The genes are TRBV7-9 and TRBJ2-7, with TRBD2 identical over 8 bases. The junction had 8 bases not matched to a gene; V was cut back by 5 bases and J by 5 bases. Germline CDR1 is SEHNR and CDR2 is FQNEAQ (reference sequence). The CDR3 totals 14 residues. The DNA for the CDR3 is TGTGCCAGCAGCCTCCCCGGGGGGGGCAACGAGCAGTACTTC. It codes for CASSLPGGGNEQYF. Supplemented by reference TRBV7-9 and TRBJ2-7, the full variable domain reads DTGVSQNPRHKITKRGQNVTFRCDPISEHNRLYWYRQTLGQGPEFLTYFQNEAQLEKSRLLSDRFSAERPKGSFSTLEIQRTEQGDSAMYLCASSLPGGGNEQYFGPGTRLTVT.

This clone is a singleton in its sample. The chain carries TRBV5-5 and TRBJ1-6; 10 bases align to TRBD1. V lost 3 bases and J lost 10; bases outside the gene matches: 16. The V gene's germline CDR1 is SGHKS and CDR2 YYEKEE (reference sequence). This CDR3 contains 18 residues. In nucleotides, the CDR3 is TGTGCCAGCAGCTCCACGTCCCCGACAGGGGGCGCCGTGTCACCCCTCCACTTT. Its protein is CASSSTSPTGGAVSPLHF.

The chain links TRBV6-6 to TRBJ1-3, with 9 bases identical to TRBD1. The CDR3 runs to 15 residues. The germline V gene has CDR1 MNHNY and CDR2 SVGAGI (reference sequence). The V gene end was trimmed by 5 bases and the J gene end by 6 bases; junction bases not matched to a gene: 8. The CDR3 spells CASSLAGTGKNTIYF. The CDR3 DNA follows: TGTGCCAGCAGTCTGGCCGGGACAGGGAAAAACACCATATATTTT.

CDR3 bases: TGTGCCAGCAGCGTAGGGCCACTAGCGGGAGGCTACGAGCAGTACTTC. It specifies CASSVGPLAGGYEQYF. The chain links TRBV9 to TRBJ2-7; TRBD2 matches 12 bases. Germline CDR1 reads SGDLS; CDR2 reads YYNGEE. Trimming took 0 bases from V and 3 from J; bases not matched to a gene: 4. The CDR3 totals 16 residues. Full variable domain (missing parts from reference TRBV9 and TRBJ2-7): DSGVTQTPKHLITATGQRVTLRCSPRSGDLSVYWYQQSLDQGLQFLIQYYNGEERAKGNILERFSAQQFPDLHSELNLSSLELGDSALYFCASSVGPLAGGYEQYFGPGTRLTVT.

This sequence joins TRBV19 and TRBJ2-4, with 8 bases aligning to TRBD2. J gave up 1 base and V 5 bases, and 10 bases lay outside the gene matches. In germline, CDR1 is LNHDA, CDR2 SQIVND (reference sequence). This CDR3 spans 17 amino acids. CDR3 amino acids: CASSPGRGGGAKNIQYF. CDR3 bases: TGTGCCAGTAGTCCCGGCCGGGGGGGTGGCGCCAAAAACATTCAGTACTTC.

The rearrangement uses TRBV13 and TRBJ2-4; D is ambiguous. This CDR3 is built from 14 residues. CDR1 is PRHDT, CDR2 FYEKMQ, per germline (reference sequence). Trimming removed 5 bases from V and 1 base from J, with 9 bases in between. The CDR3 nucleotides are TGTGCCAGCAGCGAGAGCCTCGCCAAAAACATTCAGTACTTC. Translation: CASSESLAKNIQYF.

This clone has just a few counts. The genes are TRBV7-9 and TRBJ1-3; D ambiguous. V was shortened by 1 base and J by 0 bases, with 7 bases between the two germline ends. Germline V gene data show CDR1 as SEHNR and CDR2 as FQNEAQ (reference sequence). This CDR3 contains 15 residues. The DNA for the CDR3 is TGTGCCAGCAGCTTAGGGGAAAACTCTGGAAACACCATATATTTT. Translated, it gives CASSLGENSGNTIYF.

The rearrangement links TRBV2 to TRBJ2-1; no clear D. The CDR3 totals 14 residues. Germline CDR1 is SNHLY and CDR2 is FYNNEI. V lost 0 bases and J lost 6, with 9 bases in between. The CDR3 DNA reads as TGTGCCAGCAGTGAAGCGTCGGAGATCAATGAGCAGTTCTTC. Protein sequence: CASSEASEINEQFF.

This chain connects TRBV28 to TRBJ1-5, with 10 bases lining up with TRBD1. After removal of 10 bases from V and 4 bases from J, the junction contained 7 bases not matched to a gene. Germline CDR1 and CDR2: MDHEN and SYDVKM. The length of the CDR3 is 14 residues. The CDR3 here is CATRQGARNQPQHF. CDR3 DNA: TGTGCCACCCGACAGGGGGCGCGGAATCAGCCCCAGCATTTT. The variable domain in full, with the rest retrieved from reference TRBV28 and TRBJ1-5, is DVKVTQSSRYLVKRTGEKVFLECVQDMDHENMFWYRQDPGLGLRLIYFSYDVKMKEKGDIPEGYSVSREKKERFSLILESASTNQTSMYLCATRQGARNQPQHFGDGTRLSIL.

This clone was seen a few times. The CDR3 sequence is CASRDIGQGVHQPQHF. CDR3 bases: TGTGCCAGCAGGGATATCGGACAGGGGGTCCATCAGCCCCAGCATTTT. The chain carries TRBV2 and TRBJ1-5; 10 bases match TRBD1. Germline V gives CDR1 SNHLY, CDR2 FYNNEI. The V and J ends lost 6 bases and 5 bases, in that order; junction bases with no gene match: 10. This CDR3 comprises 16 residues.

The chain couples TRBV19 to TRBJ2-1; 8 bases align to TRBD2. The V and J ends lost 8 bases and 6 bases, in that order; junction bases with no gene match: 12. The CDR3 covers 15 residues. In germline, CDR1 is LNHDA, CDR2 SQIVND (reference sequence). This CDR3 reads CASSSGGLLGNEQFF. Here the CDR3 DNA reads TGTGCCAGTTCCTCGGGGGGGCTATTGGGCAATGAGCAGTTCTTC.

The chain employs TRBV2 and TRBJ1-5; no clear D. Germline V gives CDR1 SNHLY, CDR2 FYNNEI. The CDR3 totals 14 residues. V gave up 6 bases and J gave up 7 bases, with 16 bases separating them. The CDR3 loop is CASSPLAGWQPQHF. In nucleotides, the CDR3 is TGTGCCAGCAGCCCCCTAGCGGGTTGGCAGCCCCAGCATTTT.

The genes are TRBV7-2 and TRBJ2-7; D is unclear. CDR1 and CDR2 (germline): SGHTA, FQGNSA. Trimming stripped 5 bases from V and 5 bases from J, with 19 bases between. The CDR3 spans 15 residues. As DNA, the CDR3 is TGTGCCAGCAGCCACAGCCTAGGCCGGCTCGACGAGCAGTACTTC. It encodes CASSHSLGRLDEQYF.

The chain combines TRBV14 with TRBJ1-6; D gene unclear. Between the trimmed V and J ends, which lost 1 base and 7 bases, there was a span of 11 bases. The CDR3 has 15 amino acids. Looked up from germline, CDR1 is SGHDN and CDR2 is FVKESK. The DNA of the CDR3 is TGTGCCAGCAGCCAAGTTGGAACAGCAAATTCACCCCTCCACTTT. The encoded protein is CASSQVGTANSPLHF.

This sequence joins TRBV5-6 and TRBJ1-6, with D possibly TRBD1 on 6 matching bases. Germline CDR1 SGHDT, CDR2 YYEEEE. This CDR3 has 14 residues. V was trimmed by 0 bases and J by 7 bases, leaving 8 bases between them. As DNA, the CDR3 is TGTGCCAGCAGCTTGGAAAGGGGGAATTCACCCCTCCACTTT. It encodes CASSLERGNSPLHF.

This chain links TRBV6-5 with TRBJ2-7, with TRBD1 matching 8 bases. The ends lost 4 bases at V and 5 bases at J; junction bases unmatched: 10. The germline gives CDR1 MNHEY, CDR2 SVGAGI. The CDR3 covers 15 residues. The CDR3 DNA sequence: TGTGCCAGCAGTTCGCGTCCCAACAGGGGGGACGAGCAGTACTTC. It yields the protein CASSSRPNRGDEQYF.

V gene TRBV7-2 combines with J gene TRBJ2-5; 14 bases agree with TRBD2. Trimming removed 5 bases from V and 5 bases from J; junction bases left unmatched: 7. From germline, CDR1 is SGHTA and CDR2 FQGNSA. The CDR3 has 16 residues. CDR3 sequence (DNA): TGTGCCAGCAGCCCTCGACTAGCGGGAGGGCCGGAGACCCAGTACTTC. It codes for CASSPRLAGGPETQYF.

This chain joins TRBV5-1 and TRBJ1-1; a weak D match, TRBD1 (6 bases). The CDR3 is made up of 16 amino acids. Germline assignment: CDR1 SGHRS and CDR2 YFSETQ. Trimming removed 4 bases from V and 0 bases from J, with 16 bases in between. The CDR3 DNA reads TGCGCCAGCAGCGTCAGGGGCGCCGATATGAACACTGAAGCTTTCTTT. Translation: CASSVRGADMNTEAFF.

This rearrangement joins TRBV9 to TRBJ2-5; 8 bases match TRBD2. V gave up 0 bases and J gave up 4 bases; unmatched junction bases: 5. CDR3 size: 15 residues. The germline V gene encodes CDR1 SGDLS and CDR2 YYNGEE. CDR3: CASSVGGRRGETQYF. The CDR3 DNA is TGTGCCAGCAGCGTAGGCGGGAGGCGAGGAGAGACCCAGTACTTC. Complete variable domain (other parts from reference TRBV9 and TRBJ2-5): DSGVTQTPKHLITATGQRVTLRCSPRSGDLSVYWYQQSLDQGLQFLIQYYNGEERAKGNILERFSAQQFPDLHSELNLSSLELGDSALYFCASSVGGRRGETQYFGPGTRLLVL.

The chain carries TRBV10-3 and TRBJ2-7; unclear D gene. This CDR3 spans 11 amino acids. Germline values: CDR1 ENHRY, CDR2 SYGVKD. V was clipped by 5 bases and J by 0 bases, with 2 bases between them. The CDR3 nucleotides are TGTGCCATCAGTACCTCCTACGAGCAGTACTTC. This encodes CAISTSYEQYF.

CDR3 amino acids: CASSLGAGDNQPQHF. The CDR3 bases are TGTGCCAGCAGCTTGGGGGCCGGGGACAATCAGCCCCAGCATTTT. The V and J genes are TRBV5-5 and TRBJ1-5; D call uncertain. This CDR3 is built from 15 residues. Per germline, CDR1 SGHKS and CDR2 YYEKEE (reference sequence). Trimming removed 0 bases at V and 3 bases at J, with 10 bases between.

The genes are TRBV9 and TRBJ2-7; 8 nucleotides agree with TRBD1. The germline V gene encodes CDR1 SGDLS and CDR2 YYNGEE. The V segment lost 4 bases and the J segment 0 bases; nucleotides outside the gene matches: 6. CDR3 length: 15 amino acids. CDR3 nucleotides: TGTGCCAGCAGCCCTCGGACAGGGAGCTCCTACGAGCAGTACTTC. It encodes CASSPRTGSSYEQYF.

The rearrangement uses TRBV6-2 or TRBV6-3 and TRBJ2-2; maybe TRBD2 (5 bases). The germline gives CDR1 MNHEY, CDR2 SVGEGT. This CDR3 comprises 18 residues. Trimming took 6 bases from V and 0 from J, leaving 20 bases between them. Here the CDR3 DNA reads TGTGCCAGCAGGCCTCCCCCACTCGACTACACGAACACCGGGGAGCTGTTTTTT. Translation: CASRPPPLDYTNTGELFF.

The V call is TRBV7-9, the J call TRBJ1-1; the D gene is possibly TRBD1 (6 bases). CDR3 size: 14 residues. Between the trimmed V and J ends, which lost 5 bases and 3 bases, there was a span of 13 bases. Germline V gene data show CDR1 as SEHNR and CDR2 as FQNEAQ (reference sequence). CDR3 nucleotide sequence: TGTGCCAGCAGCCTTGGGGGGCGGGACACTGAAGCTTTCTTT. Translating it yields CASSLGGRDTEAFF.

The chain joins TRBV5-6 to TRBJ1-6; D might be TRBD1 (5 bases). The V gene lost 3 bases and the J gene lost 3 bases, with 10 bases spanning the gap. This CDR3 has 15 residues. Germline V lookup: CDR1 SGHDT, CDR2 YYEEEE. This CDR3 reads CASSSLTDYNSPLHF. CDR3 DNA sequence: TGTGCCAGCAGCTCATTGACAGACTATAATTCACCCCTCCACTTT.

The chain carries TRBV13 and TRBJ2-1; no clear D gene. Germline V gene sequence: CDR1 PRHDT, CDR2 FYEKMQ (reference sequence). The V end was cut by 4 bases, the J end by 6 bases, with 7 bases between. The CDR3 is 12 residues long. The CDR3 sequence: CASSSPGNEQFF. CDR3 DNA: TGTGCCAGCAGCTCCCCGGGCAATGAGCAGTTCTTC.

The chain carries TRBV2 and TRBJ2-1; D is uncertain. This CDR3 comprises 14 residues. Trimming left V 11 bases short and J 7 bases short, with 21 bases between. Germline V gene data show CDR1 as SNHLY and CDR2 as FYNNEI. As DNA, the CDR3 is TGTGCCGGAAAGAAAGACCGAGGTTATAATGAGCAGTTCTTC. It is translated as CAGKKDRGYNEQFF.

The chain combines TRBV5-6 with TRBJ2-7; 9 bases are a match to TRBD1. The CDR3 loop spans 13 amino acids. With V trimmed by 6 bases and J by 4 bases, 5 bases remained unmatched. Germline assignment: CDR1 SGHDT and CDR2 YYEEEE. Here the CDR3 DNA reads TGTGCCAGCAACCAGGACAGGGGATACGAGCAGTACTTC. It codes for CASNQDRGYEQYF.

This clone is a singleton in its sample. J is TRBJ2-1 and V is TRBV7-2, with D tentatively TRBD2 (6 bases). The CDR3 spans 15 residues. V was trimmed by 4 bases and J by 7 bases, leaving 17 bases between them. Per germline, CDR1 SGHTA and CDR2 FQGNSA. CDR3 loop: CASSSLRDSRNEQFF. CDR3 in DNA: TGTGCCAGCAGCTCCCTGCGGGACTCTCGGAATGAGCAGTTCTTC.

The chain joins TRBV29-1 to TRBJ1-1; D is unresolved. The V and J ends lost 1 base and 2 bases respectively, with 5 bases between them. Germline loops: CDR1 SQVTM, CDR2 ANQGSEA. The CDR3 length is 12 residues. DNA for the CDR3: TGCAGCGTTGAAGTGTCTAACACTGAAGCTTTCTTT. Its translation is CSVEVSNTEAFF.

This clone was picked up one time. The V gene is TRBV28, the J gene TRBJ2-3, with TRBD1 matching over 9 bases. CDR1 and CDR2 (germline): MDHEN, SYDVKM. V shed 6 bases, J shed 7 bases, and the junction held 14 bases outside the gene matches. The CDR3 consists of 16 residues. The CDR3 coding sequence is TGTGCCAGCAGCGAAACCGGGACAGGGTTAATAAATACGCAGTATTTT. It specifies CASSETGTGLINTQYF.

The chain recombines TRBV27 with TRBJ2-1; 10 nucleotides align to TRBD2. Germline trimming cut 3 bases from V and 9 bases from J; bases unmatched to any gene: 8. Germline V lookup: CDR1 MNHEY, CDR2 SMNVEV (reference sequence). This CDR3 has 15 amino acids. This CDR3 reads CASSFGTSVGGEQFF. The CDR3 DNA sequence: TGTGCCAGCAGTTTCGGGACTAGCGTCGGTGGTGAGCAGTTCTTC.